Below are 29 T cell receptor beta chains sequenced from a single sample in a study of T cells in women clearing cervical HPV infection. Data came from immunoSEQ multiplex PCR; TCRdb stores just in-frame clones and leaves some out. The sample totals roughly 20,000 clones. The material sequenced was blood buffy coat. The source is a woman aged 18-69 years with a cervical HPV16 infection that either progressed to CIN3+ or cleared (not recorded which).

The CDR3 bases that were read are TGTGCCAGCAGCTATCACGGGGGGAACTACAATGAC. Protein sequence: CASSYHGGNYND. The whole CDR3 is CASSYHGGNYNDYTF. This chain links TRBV7-9 with TRBJ1-2, with D possibly TRBD1 on 5 matching bases. Coverage ceases 3 residues before the CDR3 finishes, and the germline J gene fills in the end. In germline, CDR1 is SEHNR, CDR2 FQNEAQ (reference sequence). There are 15 residues in the CDR3.

On this clone: The read ends 3 residues before the CDR3 terminus; that terminus is restored from the germline J gene. The chain carries TRBV30 and TRBJ2-5, with D possibly TRBD1 on 5 matching bases. Germline assignment: CDR1 GTSNPN and CDR2 SVGIG (reference sequence). This CDR3 has 13 amino acids. V was trimmed by 6 bases and J by 1 base, leaving 12 bases between them. The sequenced CDR3 bases are TGTGCCTGCTGGCGGACAACCCAAGAGACC. Translating it yields CACWRTTQET. The CDR3 reads in full as CACWRTTQETQYF.

Notes on this clone: The read falls 3 residues short of the CDR3 end, and the missing part is taken from the germline J gene. The rearrangement joins TRBV20-1 to TRBJ1-1; 10 bases map to TRBD1. Germline values: CDR1 DFQATT, CDR2 SNEGSKA (reference sequence). The CDR3 is 17 residues long. With V trimmed by 3 bases and J by 3 bases, 13 bases remained unmatched. Partial CDR3 DNA: TGCAGTGCTAGGATACCGGGACAGGGGAACTTGGACACTGAA. Its protein is CSARIPGQGNLDTE. The entire CDR3 reads CSARIPGQGNLDTEAFF.

Remarks on this clone: The read finishes 3 residues shy of the CDR3 end, and the germline J gene is used to complete it. This chain joins TRBV29-1 and TRBJ2-5; 8 positions agree with TRBD1. The V gene's germline CDR1 is SQVTM and CDR2 ANQGSEA. The CDR3 runs 14 residues. The V and J ends lost 1 base and 5 bases, in that order; junction bases with no gene match: 6. The CDR3 bases that were read are TGCAGCGTTGAAGGGACAGGGACGTTCGAGACC. Translating gives CSVEGTGTFET. The CDR3 reads in full as CSVEGTGTFETQYF. Filled out from reference TRBV29-1 and TRBJ2-5, the complete variable domain reads SAVISQKPSRDICQRGTSLTIQCQVDSQVTMMFWYRQQPGQSLTLIATANQGSEATYESGFVIDKFPISRPNLTFSTLTVSNMSPEDSSIYLCSVEGTGTFETQYFGPGTRLLVL.

Notes on this clone: The read ends 3 residues shy of where the CDR3 ends; the end is completed using the germline J gene. The chain couples TRBV19 to TRBJ1-5; 7 bases align to TRBD1. The ends lost 6 bases at V and 1 base at J; junction bases unmatched: 6. CDR3 length: 15 amino acids. Germline loops: CDR1 LNHDA, CDR2 SQIVND (reference sequence). The chain's CDR3 is CASSRGLGSNQPQHF. The CDR3 DNA, read in part, is TGTGCCAGTAGCAGGGGGTTAGGGAGCAATCAGCCC.

For this clone: The CDR3 is cut off 3 residues early in the read; its end comes from the germline J gene. The chain couples TRBV7-9 to TRBJ1-2, with 9 positions matching TRBD1. CDR1 is SEHNR, CDR2 FQNEAQ, per germline (reference sequence). Unmatched junction bases numbered 0, after V lost 3 bases and J lost 7 bases. This CDR3 spans 12 amino acids. CDR3 bases read: TGTGCCAGCAGCTTGGACAGGGGTGGC. It codes for CASSLDRGG. The CDR3 as a whole reads CASSLDRGGYTF.

As concerns this clone: From the germline J gene comes the end of the CDR3, since the read stops 3 residues before it. The rearrangement uses TRBV19 and TRBJ1-5, with 10 nucleotides matching TRBD1. This CDR3 has 16 residues. CDR1 is LNHDA, CDR2 SQIVND, per germline (reference sequence). Trimming removed 4 bases from V and 9 bases from J; junction bases left unmatched: 12. The CDR3 reads CASSTPGQGSSRPQHF. CDR3 DNA (partial): TGTGCCAGTAGTACCCCGGGACAGGGGTCTAGTAGGCCC.

About this clone itself: The read ends 3 residues shy of where the CDR3 ends; the end is completed using the germline J gene. The chain carries TRBV19 and TRBJ1-1; 8 bases are shared with TRBD1. Looked up from germline, CDR1 is LNHDA and CDR2 is SQIVND (reference sequence). The CDR3 consists of 12 residues. CDR3 residues: CASRQGGEGAFF. The CDR3 DNA, read in part, is TGTGCCAGTAGACAGGGGGGAGAGGGA.

Notes on this clone: The read finishes 3 residues shy of the CDR3 end, and the germline J gene is used to complete it. The chain has TRBV18 and TRBJ1-5; D gene unclear. Germline V CDR1 and CDR2: KGHSH, LQKENI. The CDR3 is 16 residues long. The V and J ends lost 3 bases and 0 bases respectively, with 12 bases between them. The chain's CDR3 is CASSPLAVASNQPQHF. The CDR3 bases that were read are TGTGCCAGCTCACCCCTGGCCGTGGCTAGCAATCAGCCC.

Points on this clone: Read sequence stops 3 residues before the CDR3 end, and the germline J gene provides the missing end. V is TRBV5-1 and J is TRBJ1-6, with 9 bases lining up with TRBD1. Per germline, CDR1 SGHRS and CDR2 YFSETQ. This CDR3 contains 16 residues. Unmatched junction bases numbered 13, after V lost 4 bases and J lost 11 bases. The CDR3 loop reads CASSLNFPGQGAPLHF. CDR3 DNA, as far as it was read: TGCGCCAGCAGCCTAAACTTTCCGGGACAGGGAGCACCC. Full variable domain (remainder filled in from reference TRBV5-1 and TRBJ1-6): KAGVTQTPRYLIKTRGQQVTLSCSPISGHRSVSWYQQTPGQGLQFLFEYFSETQRNKGNFPGRFSGRQFSNSRSEMNVSTLELGDSALYLCASSLNFPGQGAPLHFGNGTRLTVT.

A remark on this clone: The read falls 3 residues short of the CDR3 end, and the missing part is taken from the germline J gene. The chain carries TRBV9 and TRBJ1-4; no clear D. The germline V gene has CDR1 SGDLS and CDR2 YYNGEE. The V end was cut by 4 bases, the J end by 7 bases, with 26 bases between. This CDR3 spans 18 amino acids. CDR3 loop: CASSQLAGRRVLGEKLFF. The part of the CDR3 DNA that was read is TGTGCCAGCAGCCAATTGGCAGGCCGGCGCGTTTTAGGTGAAAAA.

Note on this clone: The read comes to an end 3 residues before the CDR3 does, leaving the germline J gene to fill in the end. The gene calls are TRBV30 and TRBJ1-2, with a weak D call TRBD1 (5 bases). V was shortened by 3 bases and J by 4 bases, with 15 bases between the two germline ends. CDR1 is GTSNPN, CDR2 SVGIG, per germline (reference sequence). The CDR3 extends over 14 amino acids. The covered CDR3 bases are TGTGCCTGGAGAACCCAGGGTCCCGGCTATGGC. It codes for CAWRTQGPGYG. The full CDR3 is CAWRTQGPGYGYTF.

On this clone: The read falls 3 residues short of the CDR3 end, and the missing part is taken from the germline J gene. V gene TRBV5-1 combines with J gene TRBJ2-1, with 7 bases that match TRBD1. The germline V gene encodes CDR1 SGHRS and CDR2 YFSETQ. CDR3 size: 14 residues. V lost 3 bases to trimming and J lost 3 bases; unmatched junction nucleotides: 3. The CDR3 sequence is CASSSQGVYNEQFF. The DNA read from the CDR3 is TGCGCCAGCAGCTCCCAGGGGGTCTACAATGAG.

The chain's CDR3 is CASSLAGLVDEQFF. The part of the CDR3 DNA that was read is TGTGCCAGCAGTTTAGCGGGATTAGTCGATGAG. The chain links TRBV6-7 to TRBJ2-1; 8 bases map to TRBD2. Coverage ceases 3 residues before the CDR3 finishes, and the germline J gene fills in the end. TRBV6-7 is recorded as an ORF, its role being uncertain. This CDR3 is built from 14 residues. The ends lost 4 bases at V and 8 bases at J; junction bases unmatched: 7.

Comments on this clone: Mismatch with germline at one junction end may stem from a read error. Sequencing ends 3 residues short of the CDR3 end; the germline J gene provides the rest. The same CDR3 is also encoded by other DNA sequences in this sample. The genes are TRBV5-1 and TRBJ1-3, with 9 bases aligning to TRBD1. Germline lookup yields CDR1 SGHRS and CDR2 YFSETQ. The CDR3 totals 16 residues. The CDR3 bases that were read are TGCGCCAGCAGCAGGGACAGGGCAAGCTCTGGAAACACT. Protein product: CASSRDRASSGNT. The entire CDR3 is CASSRDRASSGNTIYF.

On this clone: The sequence runs out 3 residues before the end of the CDR3; the remainder is reconstructed from the germline J gene. The rearrangement uses TRBV5-1 and TRBJ2-7; 9 bases agree with TRBD1. CDR1 SGHRS and CDR2 YFSETQ come from the germline V gene. The CDR3 has 16 residues. Unmatched junction bases numbered 12, after V lost 2 bases and J lost 6 bases. The CDR3 bases that were read are TGCGCCAGCAGCTTTATGGGGGGACAGGGCAATTTCGAG. It codes for CASSFMGGQGNFE. The entire CDR3 reads CASSFMGGQGNFEQYF.

Details on this clone: The sequenced fragment ends 3 residues before the CDR3 boundary, so the rest is inferred from the germline J gene. The V call is TRBV10-3, the J call TRBJ1-1, with a weak D call TRBD1 (5 bases). CDR3 length equals 14 residues. Germline-derived CDR1 and CDR2 are ENHRY and SYGVKD. Trimming shortened V by 3 bases and J by 3 bases, and 11 bases separated the two germline ends. CDR3 loop: CAISEYRGDTEAFF. The sequenced CDR3 bases are TGTGCCATCAGTGAATACAGAGGGGACACTGAA.

The covered CDR3 bases are TGTGCCAGCAGTGAAGGGACAGGGATACAAGAGACC. As protein: CASSEGTGIQET. The full CDR3 is CASSEGTGIQETQYF. This sequence joins TRBV6-1 and TRBJ2-5; 8 bases align to TRBD1. The CDR3 end falls 3 residues outside the read, so it is completed with the germline J gene. The trim removed 1 base at V and 2 bases at J, leaving 3 bases unmatched. Germline V CDR1 and CDR2: MNHNS, SASEGT. The CDR3 is 15 residues long.

As for this clone: The read ends 3 residues early relative to the CDR3; the germline J gene fills the gap. The chain is built from TRBV7-9 and TRBJ2-7; 7 bases are shared with TRBD1. This CDR3 contains 14 residues. V was clipped by 5 bases and J by 2 bases; unmatched bases: 6. CDR1 and CDR2 (germline): SEHNR, FQNEAQ (reference sequence). The CDR3 bases that were read are TGTGCCAGCAGCCACGGACAGGCGACCTACGAG. Protein: CASSHGQATYE. The complete CDR3 reads CASSHGQATYEQYF.

The sequenced part of the CDR3 DNA is TGTGCCAGTAGTATAATTAGCGGGGGGACCTACGAC. Amino acid sequence: CASSIISGGTYD. The full CDR3 sequence reads CASSIISGGTYDYTF. The chain carries TRBV19 and TRBJ1-2; TRBD1 is a possible D gene (5 bases). The read ends 3 residues shy of where the CDR3 ends; the end is completed using the germline J gene. CDR1 is LNHDA and CDR2 is SQIVND in the germline V gene (reference sequence). The CDR3 extends over 15 amino acids.

Remarks on this clone: Coverage ceases 3 residues before the CDR3 finishes, and the germline J gene fills in the end. The V call is TRBV29-1, the J call TRBJ2-1; 7 nucleotides agree with TRBD1. CDR3 length equals 12 residues. Germline V gene sequence: CDR1 SQVTM, CDR2 ANQGSEA. V lost 7 bases and J lost 4; bases outside the gene matches: 4. Partial CDR3 DNA: TGCAGCGATAACAGGGGATACAATGAG. It specifies CSDNRGYNE. The entire CDR3 reads CSDNRGYNEQFF.

A word on this clone: The sequenced fragment ends 3 residues before the CDR3 boundary, so the rest is inferred from the germline J gene. The chain carries TRBV10-1 and TRBJ2-1; 10 nucleotides match TRBD2. V dropped 2 bases and J dropped 1; count of bases not matched to a gene: 2. CDR1 is WNHNN and CDR2 is SYGVQD in the germline V gene (reference sequence). This CDR3 comprises 16 residues. CDR3 region: CASSEQLAGSYNEQFF. The part of the CDR3 DNA that was read is TGCGCCAGCAGTGAGCAACTAGCGGGGTCCTACAATGAG.

Incomplete CDR3 DNA: TGTGCCAGCAGCTTGGAACGGGTGAACACTGAA. The encoded protein is CASSLERVNTE. The whole CDR3 is CASSLERVNTEAFF. The chain combines TRBV5-6 with TRBJ1-1; D unresolved. The DNA ends 3 residues before the CDR3 does, and the rest of the CDR3 is filled in from the germline J gene. V was shortened by 0 bases and J by 0 bases, with 6 bases between the two germline ends. The germline V gene encodes CDR1 SGHDT and CDR2 YYEEEE. There are 14 residues in the CDR3.

In regard to this clone: The CDR3 goes on 3 residues after the read ends, and that part is filled in from the germline J gene. The chain links TRBV14 to TRBJ2-7; D is uncertain. The CDR3 loop spans 12 amino acids. Germline CDR1 and CDR2: SGHDN and FVKESK. The V end was cut by 5 bases, the J end by 3 bases, with 8 bases between. CDR3: CASSNHYYEQYF. The sequenced CDR3 bases are TGTGCCAGCAGCAACCACTACTACGAG.

Points on this clone: The read halts 3 residues ahead of the CDR3 end, with the missing end drawn from the germline J gene. The chain uses TRBV19 and TRBJ1-5; maybe TRBD1 (6 bases). CDR3 length: 14 amino acids. Per the germline V gene, CDR1 is LNHDA and CDR2 is SQIVND (reference sequence). The V and J ends lost 6 bases and 3 bases respectively, with 12 bases between them. The CDR3 here is CASRMTGDNQPQHF. CDR3 DNA, as far as it was read: TGTGCCAGTAGGATGACAGGCGACAATCAGCCC.

As regards this clone: From the germline J gene comes the end of the CDR3, since the read stops 3 residues before it. The V and J genes are TRBV19 and TRBJ1-1, with D possibly TRBD1 on 5 matching bases. CDR1 is LNHDA and CDR2 is SQIVND in the germline V gene (reference sequence). The CDR3 covers 17 residues. With 5 bases removed from V and 3 bases from J, the gap between germline ends came to 22 bases. Here the CDR3 reads CASSEGLGGYGDTEAFF. CDR3 bases read: TGTGCCAGTAGTGAGGGGCTGGGGGGGTACGGGGACACTGAA.

As for this clone: The read comes to an end 3 residues before the CDR3 does, leaving the germline J gene to fill in the end. This rearrangement joins TRBV19 to TRBJ2-4, with D maybe TRBD1 (5 bases). CDR1 and CDR2 from the germline V gene are LNHDA and SQIVND (reference sequence). The CDR3 has 16 amino acids. V was shortened by 5 bases and J by 0 bases, with 14 bases between the two germline ends. The CDR3 loop is CASSPVGALAKNIQYF. The CDR3 bases that were read are TGTGCCAGTAGTCCCGTTGGGGCCCTAGCCAAAAACATT.

Concerning this clone: The sequenced fragment ends 3 residues before the CDR3 boundary, so the rest is inferred from the germline J gene. The V call is TRBV5-4, the J call TRBJ2-1, with a tentative D call TRBD2 (6 bases). CDR3 size: 13 residues. Trimming shortened V by 4 bases and J by 9 bases, and 14 bases separated the two germline ends. CDR1 is SGHNT, CDR2 YYREEE, per germline (reference sequence). The DNA read from the CDR3 is TGTGCCAGCAGCCCCCCGGGACTTCTTGAG. Protein product: CASSPPGLLE. The entire CDR3 reads CASSPPGLLEQFF.

Worth noting for this clone: The sequence runs out 3 residues before the end of the CDR3; the remainder is reconstructed from the germline J gene. V and J are TRBV5-1 and TRBJ2-5, with TRBD2 identical over 9 bases. There are 17 residues in the CDR3. Germline CDR1 SGHRS, CDR2 YFSETQ. The V and J ends lost 1 base and 1 base, in that order; junction bases with no gene match: 8. Incomplete CDR3 DNA: TGCGCCAGCAGCTTGTGGCTAGCGGGGACCACCCAAGAGACC. It yields the protein CASSLWLAGTTQET. Given in full, the CDR3 is CASSLWLAGTTQETQYF.